The T cell receptor (beta chain) described here comes from a study of Ad26.COV2.S vaccination and SARS-CoV-2 variants. About the study: Ad26.COV2.S, an intramuscular injection, was given once or twice 56 days apart. Findings and limits, study-wide: Recipients of either vaccine or placebo displayed similar breadth of non-spike TCRs.

Only in-frame clones appear in the TCRdb table, and some are missing; sequencing was by immunoSEQ multiplex PCR. The profile covers about 350,000 clones, with around nine tenths appearing a single time and roughly a tenth taken by the ten largest. Comments on this clone: Its antigen is not known.

Treatment indicated: some 20 received Ad26.COV2.S at low or high dose, single or two shots; five or six received placebo; per-sample allocation not given. Collection of samples fell on day 63 after the first vaccine or placebo injection. SARS-CoV-2 spike from the Wuhan strain was encoded by the vaccine, an Ad26 vector. Germline V CDR1 and CDR2: SNHLY, FYNNEI. Trimming took 8 bases from V and 1 from J; bases not matched to a gene: 9. This CDR3 has 15 residues. V and J are TRBV2 and TRBJ2-3; 7 positions agree with TRBD1. Sequenced material: peripheral blood, taken in a trial of Ad26.COV2.S vaccine versus placebo. This receptor was taken from a person aged 18-65 years who received the Ad26.COV2.S COVID-19 vaccine or a placebo. The CDR3 here is CASRSRDRGTDTQYF. CDR3 coding DNA: TGTGCCAGCCGAAGCCGGGACAGAGGCACAGATACGCAGTATTTT.